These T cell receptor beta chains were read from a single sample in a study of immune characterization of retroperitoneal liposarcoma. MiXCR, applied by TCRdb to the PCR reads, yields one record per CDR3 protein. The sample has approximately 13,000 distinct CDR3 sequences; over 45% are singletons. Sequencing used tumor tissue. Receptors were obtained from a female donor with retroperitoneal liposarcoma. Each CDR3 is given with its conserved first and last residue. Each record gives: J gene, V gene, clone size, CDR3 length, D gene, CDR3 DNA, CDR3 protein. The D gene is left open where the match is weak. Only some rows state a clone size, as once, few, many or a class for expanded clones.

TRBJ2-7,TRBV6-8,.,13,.,TGTCCCAGCGGAAATTCGGACACCGACGAGCTGTACTTC,CPSGNSDTDELYF
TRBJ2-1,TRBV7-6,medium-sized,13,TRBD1,TGTGCCAGCAGCTTAGGACAGGGTATGGAGCAGTTCTTC,CASSLGQGMEQFF
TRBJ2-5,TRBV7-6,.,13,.,TGTGCCAGCAGCTTTGAAGGAGGCGAGACCCAGTACTTC,CASSFEGGETQYF
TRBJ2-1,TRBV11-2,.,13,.,TGTGCCAGCAGCCCACCCAGGTGGGGTGAGCAGTTCTTC,CASSPPRWGEQFF
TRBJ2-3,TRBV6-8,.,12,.,TGTGCCAGCAGATCAGCGACAGATACGCAGTATTTT,CASRSATDTQYF
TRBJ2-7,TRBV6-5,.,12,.,TGTGCCAGCAGTCTATCTCTGCGCGAGCAGTACTTC,CASSLSLREQYF
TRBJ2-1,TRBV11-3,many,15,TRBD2,TGTGCCAGCAGCTTAGTCGGCGGGAGCAGGTACGAGCAGTTCTTC,CASSLVGGSRYEQFF
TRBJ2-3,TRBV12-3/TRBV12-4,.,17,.,TGTGCCAGCAGTTTGGGGCAAGGAGGGGGTTCCACAGATACGCAGTATTTT,CASSLGQGGGSTDTQYF
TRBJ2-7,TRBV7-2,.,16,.,TGTGCCAGCAGCTTAGCATTAGCGGAGAGCTCCTACGAGCAGTACTTC,CASSLALAESSYEQYF
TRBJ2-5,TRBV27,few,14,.,TGTGCCAGCAGCTCGGGGGACACTACAGAGACCCAGTACTTC,CASSSGDTTETQYF
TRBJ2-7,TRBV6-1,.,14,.,TGTGCCAGCAGTGAACGGGGGGCGTTGGCCGAGCAGTACTTC,CASSERGALAEQYF
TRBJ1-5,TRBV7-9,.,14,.,TGTGCCAGCAGCCCTGCCTATAGCAATCAGCCCCAGCATTTT,CASSPAYSNQPQHF
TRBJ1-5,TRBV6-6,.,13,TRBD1,TGTGCCAGCAGTACAGGGGGCAATCAGCCCCAGCATTTT,CASSTGGNQPQHF
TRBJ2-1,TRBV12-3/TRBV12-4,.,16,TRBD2,TGTGCCAGCAGTCCCAGGGCTAGCGGGGGGCACAATGAGCAGTTCTTC,CASSPRASGGHNEQFF
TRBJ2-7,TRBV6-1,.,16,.,TGTGCCAGCAGCCTCCGGACAGCGACCATCCTGAACGAGCAGTACTTC,CASSLRTATILNEQYF
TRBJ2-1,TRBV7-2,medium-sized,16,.,TGTGCCAGCAGCTTAGGCCTCGAAACAGCGAAAGAGACCCAGTTCTTC,CASSLGLETAKETQFF
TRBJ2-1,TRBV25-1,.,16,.,TGTGCCAGCAGTGAATCGGGCCCAAGCACCCCTAATGAGCAGTTCTTC,CASSESGPSTPNEQFF
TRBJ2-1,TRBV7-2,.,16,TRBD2,TGTGCCAGCAGCAAGAGTCGGGCGGGAGGGGAAGTCGAGCAGTTCTTC,CASSKSRAGGEVEQFF
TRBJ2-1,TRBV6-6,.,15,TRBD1,TGTGCCAGCAGTTACGGGACAGGGATACAAGAGACCCAGTTCTTC,CASSYGTGIQETQFF
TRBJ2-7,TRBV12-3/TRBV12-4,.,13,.,TGTGCCAGCCTTCCAGGTACGGGTGACGAGCAGTACTTC,CASLPGTGDEQYF
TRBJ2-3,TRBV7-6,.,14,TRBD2,TGTGCCAGCAGCGGGACTAGCGGCTGGAATACGCAGTATTTT,CASSGTSGWNTQYF
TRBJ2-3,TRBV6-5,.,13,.,TGTGCCAGCAGTTACTCGTATTCTGATACGCAGTATTTT,CASSYSYSDTQYF
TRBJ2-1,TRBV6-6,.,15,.,TGTGCCAGCAGTGGCACAGGTGGGGGTAACAATGAGCAGTTCTTC,CASSGTGGGNNEQFF
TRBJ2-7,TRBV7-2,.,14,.,TGTGCCAGCAGCGCCCGAACGGCTGGCTACGAGCAGTACTTC,CASSARTAGYEQYF
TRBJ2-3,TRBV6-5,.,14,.,TGTGCCAGCAGAGGGGCGCTTGGGGCAGATACGCAGTATTTT,CASRGALGADTQYF
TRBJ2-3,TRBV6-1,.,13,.,TGTGCCAGCAGGGCGGTTAGTTTTGATACGCAGTATTTT,CASRAVSFDTQYF
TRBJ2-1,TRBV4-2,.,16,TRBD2,TGTGCCAGCAGCCAAGATCAGGGGACTAGCGGCGTTGAGCAGTTCTTC,CASSQDQGTSGVEQFF
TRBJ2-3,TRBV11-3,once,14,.,TGTGCCAGCAGCTTAGATGGGCTAGTAGATACGCAGTATTTT,CASSLDGLVDTQYF
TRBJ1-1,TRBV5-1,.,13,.,TGCGCCAGCAGCGAACTGGACGGTTGGGCAGCTTTCTTT,CASSELDGWAAFF
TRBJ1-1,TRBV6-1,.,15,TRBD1,TGTGCCAGCAGGTCAACACAGGGGTGGAACACTGAAGCTTTCTTT,CASRSTQGWNTEAFF
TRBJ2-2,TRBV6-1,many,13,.,TGTGCCAGCAGTGACAGGGACACCGGGGAGCTGTTTTTT,CASSDRDTGELFF
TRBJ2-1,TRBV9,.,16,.,TGTGCCAGCAGCCTGGGGACGAGCGGGTCCTACAATGAGCAGTTCTTC,CASSLGTSGSYNEQFF
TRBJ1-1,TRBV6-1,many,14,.,TGTGCCAGCAGTGACCACGGATTGAACACTGAAGCTTTCTTT,CASSDHGLNTEAFF
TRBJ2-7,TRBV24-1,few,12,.,TGTGCCACCAGTGATTCGCGGGACGAGCAGTACTTC,CATSDSRDEQYF
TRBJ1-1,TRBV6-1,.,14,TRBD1,TGTGCCAGCAGGGGCCGATCAGGGGGCACTGAAGCTTTCTTT,CASRGRSGGTEAFF
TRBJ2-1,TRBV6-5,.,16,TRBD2,TGTGCCAGCAGTTACTCCCTAGCGGGAGATCGAGACGAGCAGTTCTTC,CASSYSLAGDRDEQFF
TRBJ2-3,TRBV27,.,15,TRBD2,TGTGCCAGCACCGGTAGCGGGAGATCCGCAGATACGCAGTATTTT,CASTGSGRSADTQYF
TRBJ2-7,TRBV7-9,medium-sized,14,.,TGTGCCAGCACCTTTACCGGGAGTGACAATGAGCAGTACTTC,CASTFTGSDNEQYF
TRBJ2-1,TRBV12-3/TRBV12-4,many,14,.,TGTGCCAGCACCATTAGCGGAACCTACAATGAGCAGTTCTTC,CASTISGTYNEQFF
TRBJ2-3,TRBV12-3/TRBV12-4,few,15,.,TGTGCCAGCACCATTGACAGCATTGGCACAGATACGCAGTATTTT,CASTIDSIGTDTQYF
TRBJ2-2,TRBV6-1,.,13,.,TGTGCCAGCTCCCCCACCTCCACCGGGGAGCTGTTTTTT,CASSPTSTGELFF
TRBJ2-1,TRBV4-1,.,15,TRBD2,TGCGCCAGCAGCCATAGCGGGGGGGCCTACAATGAGCAGTTCTTC,CASSHSGGAYNEQFF
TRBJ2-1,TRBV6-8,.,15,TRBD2,TGTGCCAGCAGTGGGCTGACTAGCGGGAACTACGAGCAGTTCTTC,CASSGLTSGNYEQFF
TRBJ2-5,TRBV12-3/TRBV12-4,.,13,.,TGTGCCAGCAGTTTAGCCCAGTTTAATGAGCAGTACTTC,CASSLAQFNEQYF
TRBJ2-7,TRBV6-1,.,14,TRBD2,TGTGCCAGCAGGGGGGCGGGAGGGGATAGTGAGCAGTACTTC,CASRGAGGDSEQYF